Listed below are T cell receptor beta chains from one sample, sequenced in a study of T cell responses to AZD1222 COVID-19 vaccine. Generated by immunoSEQ multiplex PCR, the TCRdb table keeps only in-frame clones and is missing some. Of more than 110,000 clones listed, 80% to 95% are singletons. This specimen was peripheral blood, taken 28 days after the second AZD1222 dose. Receptors originate from an adult who received the AZD1222 COVID-19 vaccine. Both conserved end residues are part of each CDR3. The D gene is left open where the match is weak. Only part of the rows carry a size: once, few, many, or a class if the clone is expanded.

V gene: TRBV25-1; CDR3 length: 14; D gene: TRBD1; J gene: TRBJ2-2; clone size: .; CDR3 DNA: TGTGCCAGCACCAGACAGGGCTACACCGGGGAGCTGTTTTTT; CDR3 protein: CASTRQGYTGELFF
V gene: TRBV28; CDR3 length: 14; D gene: .; J gene: TRBJ1-5; clone size: .; CDR3 DNA: TGTGCCAGCAGTTTGTCACTGGCCCATCAGCCCCAGCATTTT; CDR3 protein: CASSLSLAHQPQHF
V gene: TRBV2; CDR3 length: 15; D gene: TRBD1; J gene: TRBJ1-5; clone size: .; CDR3 DNA: TGTGCCAGCAGTCGTATACAGGGGATCGATCAGCCCCAGCATTTT; CDR3 protein: CASSRIQGIDQPQHF
V gene: TRBV28; CDR3 length: 15; D gene: .; J gene: TRBJ1-2; clone size: .; CDR3 DNA: TGTGCCAGCAGTTGGCTTGGGCAGGACGGTTGGGGCTACACCTTC; CDR3 protein: CASSWLGQDGWGYTF
V gene: TRBV28; CDR3 length: 15; D gene: TRBD2; J gene: TRBJ2-1; clone size: .; CDR3 DNA: TGTGCCAGCAGTTTTACCGGGAGGGGTTTGGGGGAGCAGTTCTTC; CDR3 protein: CASSFTGRGLGEQFF
V gene: TRBV3-1/TRBV3-2; CDR3 length: 16; D gene: .; J gene: TRBJ2-2; clone size: .; CDR3 DNA: TGTGCCAGCAGCCAGGCCGGGACGGTGAACACCGGGGAGCTGTTTTTT; CDR3 protein: CASSQAGTVNTGELFF
V gene: TRBV3-1/TRBV3-2; CDR3 length: 16; D gene: .; J gene: TRBJ2-2; clone size: .; CDR3 DNA: TGTGCCAGCAGCCTCCTAACCAGAGCGAACACCGGGGAGCTGTTTTTT; CDR3 protein: CASSLLTRANTGELFF
V gene: TRBV9; CDR3 length: 17; D gene: TRBD2; J gene: TRBJ2-1; clone size: .; CDR3 DNA: TGTGCCAGCAGCTCATCTCATGCTAGCGGGAGGGCCGATGAGCAGTTCTTC; CDR3 protein: CASSSSHASGRADEQFF
V gene: TRBV4-1; CDR3 length: 17; D gene: TRBD1; J gene: TRBJ1-5; clone size: few; CDR3 DNA: TGCGCCAGCAGCCACCCGGGACAGGGGGCTAGCAATCAGCCCCAGCATTTT; CDR3 protein: CASSHPGQGASNQPQHF
V gene: TRBV7-9; CDR3 length: 14; D gene: .; J gene: TRBJ1-1; clone size: .; CDR3 DNA: TGTGCCAGCAGCTTGGACGTTCGGAACACTGAAGCTTTCTTT; CDR3 protein: CASSLDVRNTEAFF
V gene: TRBV5-3; CDR3 length: 18; D gene: TRBD1; J gene: TRBJ2-7; clone size: .; CDR3 DNA: TGTGCCAGAAGCCTGGAGAAGGACGCGGGACAGGGCTCCTACGAGCAGTACTTC; CDR3 protein: CARSLEKDAGQGSYEQYF
V gene: TRBV28; CDR3 length: 14; D gene: .; J gene: TRBJ1-2; clone size: few; CDR3 DNA: TGTGCCAGCAGGTACCAGGGGTTCGGGTATGGCTACACCTTC; CDR3 protein: CASRYQGFGYGYTF
V gene: TRBV12-3/TRBV12-4; CDR3 length: 11; D gene: .; J gene: TRBJ2-3; clone size: .; CDR3 DNA: TGTGCCAGCAGCCTAGCAGATACGCAGTATTTT; CDR3 protein: CASSLADTQYF
V gene: TRBV19; CDR3 length: 16; D gene: TRBD1; J gene: TRBJ1-2; clone size: .; CDR3 DNA: TGTGCCAGTAGTGTGGCCGGGACAGGGGGCGCGAATGGCTACACCTTC; CDR3 protein: CASSVAGTGGANGYTF
V gene: TRBV5-1; CDR3 length: 14; D gene: .; J gene: TRBJ1-2; clone size: .; CDR3 DNA: TGCGCCAGCAGCTTAACGACAGGAACGGAGGGCTACACCTTC; CDR3 protein: CASSLTTGTEGYTF
V gene: TRBV6-5; CDR3 length: 14; D gene: .; J gene: TRBJ1-6; clone size: .; CDR3 DNA: TGTGCCAGCAGTTCCGGGCCCTATAATTCACCCCTCCACTTT; CDR3 protein: CASSSGPYNSPLHF
V gene: TRBV28; CDR3 length: 10; D gene: .; J gene: TRBJ2-1; clone size: .; CDR3 DNA: TGTGCCAGCAGTCACAATGAGCAGTTCTTC; CDR3 protein: CASSHNEQFF
V gene: TRBV7-3; CDR3 length: 14; D gene: .; J gene: TRBJ2-2; clone size: .; CDR3 DNA: TGTGCCAGCAGCCCTCATGTGGACACCGGGGAGCTGTTTTTT; CDR3 protein: CASSPHVDTGELFF
V gene: TRBV20-1; CDR3 length: 15; D gene: TRBD2; J gene: TRBJ2-2; clone size: .; CDR3 DNA: TGCAGTGCTAGTTGGGCGGGAGCTGTCACCGGGGAGCTGTTTTTT; CDR3 protein: CSASWAGAVTGELFF
V gene: TRBV6-5; CDR3 length: 15; D gene: .; J gene: TRBJ1-6; clone size: .; CDR3 DNA: TGTGCCAGCAGTTACGGATCCTCCTATAATTCACCCCTCCACTTT; CDR3 protein: CASSYGSSYNSPLHF